This T cell receptor beta chain came from a study of cytomegalovirus exposure and HLA in healthy donors. The PCR made use of 60 Vbeta and 13 Jbeta primers. Repertoires were generated with immunoSEQ multiplex PCR, while TCRdb's copy carries only in-frame clones and drops some. The sample includes roughly 170,000 clones, roughly 80% of them seen just once. For this clone: Antigen: not known.

In germline, CDR1 is LNHDA, CDR2 SQIVND (reference sequence). There are 15 residues in the CDR3. J gave up 3 bases and V 4 bases, and 3 bases lay outside the gene matches. Whole-study results and caveats: Follow-up analysis seemed to connect common viral pathogens with several of the most significant clusters identified. According to an earlier analysis, most TCR beta V segments yielded productive rearrangements about 87% or about 30% of the time. Reportedly, a later analysis found an Asian-associated ancestry cluster had fewer N-insertions than the approximately 700-donor mean.

This clonotype was obtained from a woman between 18 and 30 years old in good health and CMV-seronegative. The sample taken for sequencing was PBMCs. The chain carries TRBV19 and TRBJ2-2, with 9 bases aligning to TRBD2. The CDR3 DNA follows: TGTGCCAGTAGTACTATAGCGGGGGACACCGGGGAGCTGTTTTTT. Protein sequence: CASSTIAGDTGELFF.